This TCR beta chain is drawn from a study of blood T cell repertoires in COVID-19. Unmatched junction bases numbered 5, after V lost 2 bases and J lost 6 bases. This CDR3 is 15 amino acids long. Germline CDR1 is KGHDR and CDR2 is SFDVKD. Assay: immunoSEQ multiplex PCR; the TCRdb copy retains only in-frame clones and omits some. The data contain under 150,000 clones, around 81% of them seen just once; the ten biggest clones take up roughly 10%. The V gene is TRBV24-1, the J gene TRBJ1-2, with TRBD1 matching over 10 bases. This TCR came from a man in his forties with active or convalescent COVID-19. Sequenced material: peripheral blood. The CDR3 protein is CATSDSGQGKNGYTF. The CDR3 region has the DNA TGTGCCACCAGTGATTCGGGACAGGGGAAGAATGGCTACACCTTC.